Here is one TCR beta chain with its context. This clonotype was observed a handful of times. What this receptor recognizes is not known. No much larger clone is present one base from it, and per-base qualities are unavailable. This entry belongs to a study of post-analysis software for immune sequencing data (dated by TCRdb to about 2015). About the full investigation: The recorded disease courses included relapsing-remitting, secondary progressive and progressive-relapsing multiple sclerosis, and some patients had no subtype annotation. The patient repertoires were set against eleven to twelve previously published healthy control repertoires from donors whose ages ranged from roughly 6 to 27 years. A subset of samples was prepared in parallel using single-end sample barcoding, then pooled and co-amplified after Illumina adapter ligation. What the research found in general, with its limitations: Direct clustering with F measure showed strong co-clustering of samples prepared in the same batch, prompting a batch-effect correction. Normalized Chao1 diversity was significantly lower in multiple sclerosis patients than controls, suggesting substantial peripheral T-cell clonal expansion. Patients showed significantly higher frequencies than controls for five TRBV segments, among them TRBV5-6, TRBV5-1 and TRBV20-1. The multiple sclerosis patient group was slightly younger than the control group.

TCR beta repertoires were profiled from peripheral blood of 10 to 15 young patients with multiple sclerosis to demonstrate the VDJtools post-analysis software. Multiple sclerosis patients were children and adolescents aged 6 to 15 years. The library was obtained by PCR. Reads for this sample came from an Illumina HiSeq 2500. To reduce PCR and sequencing biases, unique molecular identifiers were incorporated into the TCR beta cDNA libraries. Every 1 to 10 million input T cells yielded some 500,000 cDNA molecules, meaning each molecule approximated one T cell. The same protocol used for the earlier healthy control dataset was applied to prepare and sequence the patient libraries. Within a given batch, samples were prepared together, multiplexed and sequenced on the same HiSeq lane. The authors processed their data as follows. Raw barcoded reads were processed with MIGEC, discarding single-read molecular identifier groups before consensus assembly and CDR3 extraction. VDJtools was used for post-analysis of the clonotype tables, and diversity was normalized by down-sampling every dataset to the size of the smallest sample. In repertoire overlap clustering, CDR3 amino acid sequences, but not nucleotide sequences, were matched to correct batch-related cross-sample contamination. The public sequencing data were trimmed at Q25 with fastp and processed into clonotypes with MiXCR by TCRdb, which kept only in-frame beta chains. Duplicate CDR3 protein sequences are folded into a single record with the most common DNA and genes. The V and J calls follow TCRdb's processing rather than the paper's. The sample table holds more than 350,000 distinct CDR3 sequences, of which 39% were seen once. The leading ten clones occupy 7.6% of the sample.

Trimming costs V 2 bases and J 5 bases, and their ends lie 21 bases apart. From the cysteine up to the phenylalanine, the CDR3 has a length of 18 residues. The read is trimmed to its CDR3 DNA, 54 bases read in frame from base 1. The CDR1 and CDR2 encoded by the germline V gene are MNHEY and SVGEGT. The chain links TRBV6-2 or TRBV6-3 with TRBJ1-4; TRBD1 could be the D gene, as 5 bases match. Material for sequencing was blood. This sequence originates from a girl aged 2-9 years with multiple sclerosis. The DNA reads TGTGCCAGCAGTTACACCCCCAATGCCAGGGCAGCGAATGAAAAACTGTTTTTT. Its translation reads: CASSYTPNARAANEKLFF.